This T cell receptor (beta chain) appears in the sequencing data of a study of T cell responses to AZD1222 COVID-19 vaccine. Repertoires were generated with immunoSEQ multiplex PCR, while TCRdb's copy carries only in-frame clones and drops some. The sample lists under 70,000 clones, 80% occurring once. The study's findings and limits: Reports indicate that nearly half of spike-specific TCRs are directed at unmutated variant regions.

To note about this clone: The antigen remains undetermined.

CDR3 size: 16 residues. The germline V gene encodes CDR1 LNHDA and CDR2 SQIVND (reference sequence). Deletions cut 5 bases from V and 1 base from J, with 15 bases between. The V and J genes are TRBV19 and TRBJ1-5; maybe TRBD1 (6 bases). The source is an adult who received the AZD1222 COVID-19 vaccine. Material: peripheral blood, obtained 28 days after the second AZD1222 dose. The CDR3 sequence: CASSSTGGASNQPQHF. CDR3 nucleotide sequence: TGTGCCAGTAGTTCGACCGGGGGGGCCAGCAATCAGCCCCAGCATTTT.